These 14 T cell receptor beta chains were sequenced from one sample in a study of CD8+ T cells in alopecia areata (dated by TCRdb to 2017 to 2018). This specimen's treatment or condition label, interpreted: oral pan-JAK inhibitor, 5-10 mg twice daily. Receptors were amplified or captured by the immunoSEQ multiplex PCR assay. RNA was extracted from all samples and reverse transcribed into cDNA as template for TCR sequencing. TCRdb took this table from immuneACCESS and kept in-frame rearrangements with V and J called. Such tables lack part of the clones; where checked against another copy, unresolved V genes explain under half of the gap, and the rest is unexplained. The sample profile shows fewer than 250,000 clones; around two fifths of them were found once. Over 2.5% of the sample rests with the top ten. This specimen consisted of CD4+ T cells sorted from blood, obtained at roughly week 38, from a patient treated with tofacitinib. Source of these receptors: a human donor with alopecia areata.

The chain combines TRBV14 with TRBJ2-7; no clear D. The ends were cut back, 8 bases at V and 5 bases at J, with 13 bases in the middle. The CDR3 is made up of 12 amino acids. CDR1 is SGHDN, CDR2 FVKESK, per germline. The CDR3 sequence is CASSWAEHEQYF. In DNA form, the CDR3 reads TGTGCCAGCTCTTGGGCGGAGCACGAGCAGTACTTC.

CDR3 sequence reads: CASSPPHQPQHF. The CDR3 DNA follows: TGTGCCAGCTCACCACCGCATCAGCCCCAGCATTTT. The chain employs TRBV18 and TRBJ1-5; no definite D call. The V gene lost 0 bases and the J gene lost 5 bases, with 2 bases spanning the gap. The CDR3 length is 12 residues. CDR1 is KGHSH, CDR2 LQKENI, per germline. The full variable domain, its missing parts supplied by reference TRBV18 and TRBJ1-5, is NAGVMQNPRHLVRRRGQEARLRCSPMKGHSHVYWYRQLPEEGLKFMVYLQKENIIDESGMPKERFSAEFPKEGPSILRIQQVVRGDSAAYFCASSPPHQPQHFGDGTRLSIL.

This clone was seen a few times. This chain links TRBV2 with TRBJ2-7; D is perhaps TRBD1 (6 bases). Deletions cut 10 bases from V and 2 bases from J, with 18 bases between. Germline CDR1 is SNHLY and CDR2 is FYNNEI. The CDR3 consists of 14 residues. CDR3: CATRGPGLAYEQYF. The CDR3 DNA follows: TGTGCCACCAGGGGCCCAGGGTTGGCCTACGAGCAGTACTTC.

The table lists this clone with a few counts. The chain joins TRBV30 to TRBJ2-1; D is perhaps TRBD2 (6 bases). This CDR3 is built from 12 residues. Germline loops: CDR1 GTSNPN, CDR2 SVGIG (reference sequence). Deletions cut 0 bases from V and 10 bases from J, with 10 bases between. The CDR3 protein is CAWSVHSGEQFF. The CDR3 DNA sequence: TGTGCCTGGAGTGTGCACAGCGGGGAGCAGTTCTTC.

The chain employs TRBV5-1 and TRBJ2-1; TRBD2 might be the D (6 bases). Trimming pared 9 bases from V and 4 bases from J, leaving 20 bases between. The CDR3 totals 15 residues. CDR1 SGHRS and CDR2 YFSETQ come from the germline V gene. The CDR3 nucleotides are TGCGCCACCGCAGGTTTTAGCGGAGCTTACAATGAGCAGTTCTTC. Translated, it gives CATAGFSGAYNEQFF.

The rearrangement joins TRBV2 to TRBJ2-1, with 11 bases aligning to TRBD2. V dropped 3 bases and J dropped 4; count of bases not matched to a gene: 5. The germline CDR1 and CDR2 sequences are SNHLY and FYNNEI. This CDR3 spans 16 amino acids. Here the CDR3 DNA reads TGTGCCAGCAGTGATGTGGGACTAGCGGAATACAATGAGCAGTTCTTC. Its translation: CASSDVGLAEYNEQFF.

The chain has TRBV9 and TRBJ2-3; possibly TRBD2 for D (5 bases). V was cut by 2 bases and J by 3 bases, with 10 bases left in between. This CDR3 spans 14 amino acids. The germline V gene has CDR1 SGDLS and CDR2 YYNGEE. The CDR3 protein is CASSVRTLTDTQYF. The CDR3, as DNA: TGTGCCAGCAGCGTCCGGACTCTTACAGATACGCAGTATTTT.

This chain uses TRBV2 with TRBJ2-1; TRBD1 matches at 8 bases. This CDR3 comprises 14 residues. The V segment lost 4 bases and the J segment 1 base; nucleotides outside the gene matches: 0. Germline V gene data show CDR1 as SNHLY and CDR2 as FYNNEI. The CDR3 reads CASSGQGSYNEQFF. The CDR3 coding sequence is TGTGCCAGCAGTGGACAGGGGTCCTACAATGAGCAGTTCTTC.

On this clone itself: Distinct nucleotide sequences in the sample also encode this CDR3. The chain employs TRBV30 and TRBJ2-1, with 8 bases fitting TRBD1. Germline CDR1 and CDR2: GTSNPN and SVGIG (reference sequence). V lost 1 base, J lost 4 bases, and 3 bases stayed unmatched. There are 14 residues in the CDR3. The CDR3 loop reads CAWSGQGAYNEQFF. In DNA, the CDR3 is TGTGCCTGGAGTGGGCAGGGGGCATACAATGAGCAGTTCTTC.

The chain combines TRBV7-9 with TRBJ1-5; the match to TRBD1 covers 7 bases. The CDR3 spans 13 residues. Trimming cost V 5 bases and J 7 bases; bases outside gene matches: 5. CDR1 SEHNR and CDR2 FQNEAQ come from the germline V gene (reference sequence). The CDR3 DNA follows: TGTGCCAGCAGCCTCGACAGGGCCCAGCCCCAGCATTTT. It specifies CASSLDRAQPQHF.

The V and J genes are TRBV28 and TRBJ2-7; TRBD2 is a possible D gene (6 bases). The length of the CDR3 is 15 residues. Per the germline V gene, CDR1 is MDHEN and CDR2 is SYDVKM. V gave up 6 bases and J gave up 0 bases, with 15 bases separating them. This CDR3 is CASRPVGGSSYEQYF. The CDR3 nucleotides are TGTGCCAGCAGACCGGTCGGGGGAAGCTCCTACGAGCAGTACTTC. Using reference TRBV28 and TRBJ2-7 for the parts outside the CDR3, the full variable domain is DVKVTQSSRYLVKRTGEKVFLECVQDMDHENMFWYRQDPGLGLRLIYFSYDVKMKEKGDIPEGYSVSREKKERFSLILESASTNQTSMYLCASRPVGGSSYEQYFGPGTRLTVT.

The V call is TRBV7-8, the J call TRBJ2-7; D is unresolved. V was clipped by 0 bases and J by 5 bases, with 8 bases between them. The germline V gene encodes CDR1 SGHVS and CDR2 FQNEAQ. The CDR3 has 13 residues. The CDR3 region is CASSLAGFDEQYF. The CDR3 coding sequence is TGTGCCAGCAGCTTAGCAGGCTTCGACGAGCAGTACTTC. The full variable domain, rest sourced from reference TRBV7-8 and TRBJ2-7, is GAGVSQSPRYKVAKRGQDVALRCDPISGHVSLFWYQQALGQGPEFLTYFQNEAQLDKSGLPSDRFFAERPEGSVSTLKIQRTQQEDSAVYLCASSLAGFDEQYFGPGTRLTVT.

This clone was counted between two and nine times. The chain has TRBV29-1 and TRBJ2-1; TRBD2 aligns across 8 bases. The CDR3 spans 12 residues. Germline CDR1 SQVTM, CDR2 ANQGSEA. Losses at the gene ends were 6 bases for V and 9 bases for J; bases not matched to a gene: 7. CDR3 sequence reads: CSVPRGGFEQFF. For the CDR3, the DNA is TGCAGCGTCCCCCGGGGGGGATTTGAGCAGTTCTTC.

The rearrangement links TRBV5-6 to TRBJ2-5; D gene ambiguous. Trimming took 4 bases from V and 3 from J, leaving 4 bases between them. CDR1 is SGHDT, CDR2 YYEEEE, per germline. The CDR3 has 11 residues. The CDR3 here is CASSVEETQYF. The DNA for the CDR3 is TGTGCCAGCAGCGTAGAAGAGACCCAGTACTTC.